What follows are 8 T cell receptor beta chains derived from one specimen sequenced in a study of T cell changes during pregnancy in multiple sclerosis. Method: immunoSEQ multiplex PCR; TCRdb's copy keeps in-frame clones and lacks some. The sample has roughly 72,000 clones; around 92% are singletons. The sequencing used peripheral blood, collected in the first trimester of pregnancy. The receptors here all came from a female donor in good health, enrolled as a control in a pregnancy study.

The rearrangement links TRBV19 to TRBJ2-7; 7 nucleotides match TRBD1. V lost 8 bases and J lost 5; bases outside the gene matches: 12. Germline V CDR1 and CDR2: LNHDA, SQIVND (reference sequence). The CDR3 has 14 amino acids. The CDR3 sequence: CASRGGRGSHEQYF. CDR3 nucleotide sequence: TGTGCCAGTCGAGGGGGCAGGGGATCCCACGAGCAGTACTTC. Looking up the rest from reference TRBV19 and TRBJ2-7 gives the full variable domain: DGGITQSPKYLFRKEGQNVTLSCEQNLNHDAMYWYRQDPGQGLRLIYYSQIVNDFQKGDIAEGYSVSREKKESFPLTVTSAQKNPTAFYLCASRGGRGSHEQYFGPGTRLTVT.

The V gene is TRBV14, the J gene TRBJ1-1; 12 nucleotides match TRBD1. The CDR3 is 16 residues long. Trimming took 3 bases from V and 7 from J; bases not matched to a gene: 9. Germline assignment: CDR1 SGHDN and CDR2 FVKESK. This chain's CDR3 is CASSQLPGQGALEAFF. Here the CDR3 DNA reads TGTGCCAGCAGCCAGTTACCGGGACAGGGGGCCCTTGAAGCTTTCTTT.

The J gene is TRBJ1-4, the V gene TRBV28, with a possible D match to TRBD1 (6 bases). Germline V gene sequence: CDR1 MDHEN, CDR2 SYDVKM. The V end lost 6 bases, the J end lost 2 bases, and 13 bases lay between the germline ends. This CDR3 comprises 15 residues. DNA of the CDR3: TGTGCCAGCAGGGATGATCAGGGGACTAATGAAAAACTGTTTTTT. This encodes CASRDDQGTNEKLFF.

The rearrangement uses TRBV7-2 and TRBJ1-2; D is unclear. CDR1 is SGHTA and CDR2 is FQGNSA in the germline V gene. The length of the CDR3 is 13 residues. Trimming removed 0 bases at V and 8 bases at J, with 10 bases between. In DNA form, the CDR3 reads TGTGCCAGCAGCTTAGCTGGACCGGGAGGCTACACCTTC. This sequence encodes CASSLAGPGGYTF.

CDR3 nucleotide sequence: TGTGCCAGCAGCCCCGCTTCGACAGGGGAGTATGGCTACACCTTC. Protein sequence: CASSPASTGEYGYTF. The rearrangement links TRBV4-2 to TRBJ1-2, with TRBD1 matching 8 bases. V was pared by 4 bases and J by 5 bases, with 9 bases of the junction left unmatched. This CDR3 has 15 residues. Germline V gives CDR1 LGHNA, CDR2 YNFKEQ.

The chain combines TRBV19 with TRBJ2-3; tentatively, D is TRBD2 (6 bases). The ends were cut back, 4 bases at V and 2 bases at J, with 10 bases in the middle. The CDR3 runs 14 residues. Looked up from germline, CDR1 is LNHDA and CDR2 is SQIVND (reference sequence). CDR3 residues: CASSKAGSTDTQYF. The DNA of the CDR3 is TGTGCCAGTAGTAAGGCGGGGTCCACAGATACGCAGTATTTT.

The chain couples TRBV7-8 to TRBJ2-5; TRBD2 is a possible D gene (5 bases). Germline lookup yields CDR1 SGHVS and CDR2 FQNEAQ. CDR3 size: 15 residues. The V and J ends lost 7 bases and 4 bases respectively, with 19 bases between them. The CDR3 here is CASTPREGLGETQYF. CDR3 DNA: TGTGCCAGCACCCCCCGCGAGGGATTAGGAGAGACCCAGTACTTC. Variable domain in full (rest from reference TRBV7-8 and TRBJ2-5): GAGVSQSPRYKVAKRGQDVALRCDPISGHVSLFWYQQALGQGPEFLTYFQNEAQLDKSGLPSDRFFAERPEGSVSTLKIQRTQQEDSAVYLCASTPREGLGETQYFGPGTRLLVL.

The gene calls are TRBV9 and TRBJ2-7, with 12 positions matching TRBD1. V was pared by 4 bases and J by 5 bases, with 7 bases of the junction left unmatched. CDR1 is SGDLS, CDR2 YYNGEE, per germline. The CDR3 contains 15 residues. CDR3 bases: TGTGCCAGCAGCCCAACCGGGACAGGGGGCCACGAGCAGTACTTC. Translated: CASSPTGTGGHEQYF.